The entry below describes one TCR beta chain. This specimen comes from a study of cytomegalovirus exposure and HLA in healthy donors. V dropped 4 bases and J dropped 1 base, with 12 bases sitting between them. This CDR3 spans 15 amino acids. The PCR employed 60 Vbeta primers together with 13 Jbeta primers. Clones were read by immunoSEQ multiplex PCR, and TCRdb kept only the in-frame ones, dropping some. The sample contains around 120,000 clones, around 73% of which appear only once. The TCR sequence derives from a human donor in good health. The chain uses TRBV23-1 and TRBJ2-3, with D tentatively TRBD1 (5 bases). TRBV23-1 is flagged as an ORF with uncertain function. Material for sequencing was PBMCs. CDR3 residues: CASSRGLQGTDTQYF. The CDR3 DNA reads TGCGCCAGCAGTCGGGGCCTCCAGGGCACAGATACGCAGTATTTT.